These 29 T cell receptor gamma chains came from one sample sequenced in a study of intestinal T cells in coeliac disease. Each case's genomic DNA was extracted from ten roughly 5.4-µm formalin-fixed paraffin-embedded scrolls. TRG repertoires were amplified with LymphoTrack primers from about 190 ng of biopsy DNA. TCRdb re-processed the multiplex PCR reads via CATT. Counted here are some 400 gamma-chain clones, roughly 50% occurring once; the ten biggest clones make up roughly 30%. Sequenced material: a duodenal biopsy. These receptors came from a human donor with celiac disease.

In the case of this clone: A junction boundary mismatches the germline segment, possibly from a read error. The rearrangement joins TRGV9 to TRGJ1 or TRGJ2. The CDR3 runs 11 residues. Looked up from germline, CDR1 is GITISATS and CDR2 is ISYDGTV (reference sequence). In DNA, the CDR3 is TGTGCCTTTGTGGGGAGGTGTCGTATTTATTTT. As protein: CAFVGRCRIYF.

Turning to this clone: A clone one base away is much larger, so this may be a read error. The sample carries other DNA sequences with the same CDR3. The rearrangement links TRGV10 to TRGJP1. TRGV10 is classed as an ORF, of uncertain function. The CDR3 consists of 18 residues. The CDR3 DNA follows: TGTGCTGCGTGGGACAACCCCAGGTACGATACCACCGGTTGGTTCAAGATATTT. Translation: CAAWDNPRYDTTGWFKIF.

This chain links TRGV2 with TRGJP2. This CDR3 is 14 amino acids long. The germline CDR1 and CDR2 sequences are EGSNGY and YDSYNSKV. V trimming: 8 bases; J trimming: 14 bases; junction bases outside the gene matches: 20. CDR3 nucleotide sequence: TGTGCCACCTTATGGGCATTTCCGGTTGGTATCAAGACGTTT. It yields the protein CATLWAFPVGIKTF.

This clone was seen only a few times. J is TRGJ1 or TRGJ2 and V is TRGV8. Germline V gives CDR1 VENAVY, CDR2 YDSYNSRV. The CDR3 is 12 amino acids. In DNA, the CDR3 is TGTGCACCTGGGTACTCTTATTATAAGAAACTCTTT. This gives the protein CAPGYSYYKKLF.

The rearrangement uses TRGV10 and TRGJP1. TRGV10 has ORF status, its function being uncertain. The length of the CDR3 is 16 residues. V dropped 8 bases and J dropped 4; count of bases not matched to a gene: 14. The CDR3 loop reads CAAWDYASRTGWFKIF. CDR3 sequence (DNA): TGTGCTGCGTGGGATTATGCGAGTCGCACTGGTTGGTTCAAGATATTT.

Comment on this clone: TCRdb shows a much larger clone's protein in place of this DNA's translation, and the two differ at residue 9, likely through a read error; the protein shown is translated from the DNA. The chain couples TRGV4 to TRGJ1 or TRGJ2. This CDR3 is 12 amino acids long. The V gene's germline CDR1 is EGSTGY and CDR2 YDSYTSSV. The CDR3 nucleotides are TGTGCCACCTGGGATGGTTATTATAGGAAACTCTTT. This translates into CATWDGYYRKLF.

This clone was seen more than once but under ten times. This may be a read error, as it is one base from a much larger clone. Other DNA sequences of this sample code for an identical CDR3. The gene calls are TRGV10 and TRGJ1 or TRGJ2. TRGV10 is assigned to the ORF class and has an uncertain function. This CDR3 has 14 amino acids. J lost 3 bases, V lost 8 bases, and 11 bases had no gene match. The CDR3 reads CAAWDFRGYYKKLF. CDR3 DNA sequence: TGTGCTGCGTGGGACTTTAGGGGTTATTATAAGAAACTCTTT.

The chain carries TRGV8 and TRGJP2. The CDR3 has 15 residues. CDR1 is VENAVY and CDR2 is YDSYNSRV in the germline V gene. The junction had 8 bases not matched to a gene; V was cut back by 5 bases and J by 2 bases. The CDR3 spells CATWGEKSSDWIKTF. CDR3 DNA sequence: TGTGCCACCTGGGGTGAGAAAAGTAGTGATTGGATCAAGACGTTT.

The chain's CDR3 is CATWDRLHYKKLF. Here the CDR3 DNA reads TGTGCCACCTGGGACAGGCTGCATTATAAGAAACTCTTT. This chain uses TRGV3 with TRGJ1 or TRGJ2. Losses at the gene ends were 0 bases for V and 5 bases for J; bases not matched to a gene: 4. Per the germline V gene, CDR1 is VTNTFY and CDR2 is YDVSTARD (reference sequence). The CDR3 is 13 amino acids.

The table lists this clone with a few counts. Translating this DNA gives a protein that differs at residue 6 from the TCRdb one, which belongs to a much larger clone; a read error is likely, and the protein shown is this translation. The CDR3 is CATWDGYYYKKLF. The CDR3 DNA is TGTGCCACCTGGGACGGATATTATTATAAGAAACTCTTT. V and J are TRGV2 and TRGJ1 or TRGJ2. With 1 base clipped from V and 2 bases from J, the junction kept 2 bases outside the gene matches. The CDR3 sequence is 13 residues long. Germline values: CDR1 EGSNGY, CDR2 YDSYNSKV.

In its sample, this clone was seen once. The J gene is TRGJP1, the V gene TRGV10. TRGV10 is identified as an open reading frame with a role that is uncertain. Unmatched junction bases numbered 10, after V lost 8 bases and J lost 0 bases. CDR3 length equals 16 residues. CDR3 in DNA: TGTGCTGCGTGGGATTACCTCTATACCACTGGTTGGTTCAAGATATTT. Its translation is CAAWDYLYTTGWFKIF.

The chain employs TRGV2 and TRGJ1 or TRGJ2. This CDR3 comprises 12 residues. Germline CDR1 is EGSNGY and CDR2 is YDSYNSKV. Unmatched junction bases numbered 15, after V lost 8 bases and J lost 11 bases. The CDR3 DNA reads TGTGCCACCTCGGGACGGGCCAGGGAGAAACTCTTT. It encodes CATSGRAREKLF.

J is TRGJP1 and V is TRGV10. Being an ORF, TRGV10 has a function that is uncertain. The CDR3 loop spans 16 amino acids. J was trimmed by 0 bases and V by 8 bases; bases with no gene match: 10. CDR3 protein: CAAWPRGNTTGWFKIF. As DNA, the CDR3 is TGTGCTGCGTGGCCCCGAGGGAATACCACTGGTTGGTTCAAGATATTT.

The J gene is TRGJP2, the V gene TRGV4. J lost 3 bases, V lost 2 bases, and 6 bases had no gene match. This CDR3 comprises 15 residues. Germline-derived CDR1 and CDR2 are EGSTGY and YDSYTSSV. DNA of the CDR3: TGTGCCACCTGGGATGCGCGAGGTAGTGATTGGATCAAGACGTTT. Translation: CATWDARGSDWIKTF.

CDR3 region: CATWGVRKSSDWIKTF. The CDR3 nucleotides are TGTGCCACCTGGGGGGTGAGAAAAAGTAGTGATTGGATCAAGACGTTT. The chain carries TRGV8 and TRGJP2. CDR1 and CDR2 from the germline V gene are VENAVY and YDSYNSRV. The ends lost 5 bases at V and 2 bases at J; junction bases unmatched: 11. There are 16 residues in the CDR3.

By sample fraction, this clone is hyperexpanded. Other DNA sequences from this sample encode an identical CDR3 as well. J is TRGJ1 or TRGJ2 and V is TRGV10. TRGV10 is classed as an ORF, of uncertain function. V gave up 8 bases and J gave up 4 bases; unmatched junction bases: 6. The CDR3 length is 12 residues. CDR3 protein: CAAWDPYYKKLF. The CDR3 region has the DNA TGTGCTGCGTGGGATCCCTATTATAAGAAACTCTTT.

The chain has TRGV2 and TRGJ1 or TRGJ2. The CDR3 consists of 14 residues. Germline CDR1 and CDR2: EGSNGY and YDSYNSKV. Trimming cost V 5 bases and J 4 bases; bases outside gene matches: 11. The CDR3 region has the DNA TGTGCCACCTGGGGACGACGGGGATATTATAAGAAACTCTTT. It encodes CATWGRRGYYKKLF.

The chain has TRGV10 and TRGJP1. TRGV10 is an ORF, with its function uncertain. The trim removed 8 bases at V and 0 bases at J, leaving 16 bases unmatched. CDR3 length: 18 amino acids. CDR3 sequence (DNA): TGTGCTGCGTGGACAAGCCCAGGTACCGATACCACTGGTTGGTTCAAGATATTT. It translates to CAAWTSPGTDTTGWFKIF.

This clone has only a few counts. The chain recombines TRGV4 with TRGJ1 or TRGJ2. This CDR3 spans 13 amino acids. Germline CDR1 EGSTGY, CDR2 YDSYTSSV. With V trimmed by 1 base and J by 4 bases, 4 bases remained unmatched. Here the CDR3 reads CATWDGRYYKKLF. The DNA of the CDR3 is TGTGCCACCTGGGATGGAAGATATTATAAGAAACTCTTT.

This rearrangement joins TRGV9 to TRGJ1 or TRGJ2. Germline-derived CDR1 and CDR2 are GITISATS and ISYDGTV (reference sequence). This CDR3 is 10 amino acids long. The CDR3 DNA sequence: TGTGCTTGCGGTGATTATAAGAAACTCTTT. Translating it yields CACGDYKKLF.

The rearrangement uses TRGV10 and TRGJP1. TRGV10 is an ORF, and what it does is uncertain. This CDR3 comprises 15 residues. With V trimmed by 8 bases and J by 14 bases, 21 bases remained unmatched. The CDR3 DNA reads TGTGCTGCGTGGGATTGGGCCCTCATGGTTGGTTTCAAGATATTT. Its protein product is CAAWDWALMVGFKIF.

The chain couples TRGV2 to TRGJP2. The CDR3 has 15 residues. Germline loops: CDR1 EGSNGY, CDR2 YDSYNSKV. The V segment lost 2 bases and the J segment 2 bases; nucleotides outside the gene matches: 5. DNA of the CDR3: TGTGCCACCTGGGACGACACGAGTAGTGATTGGATCAAGACGTTT. Its protein product is CATWDDTSSDWIKTF.

By sample share, this clone is hyperexpanded. The V call is TRGV2, the J call TRGJ1 or TRGJ2. V shed 3 bases and J 2 bases; nucleotides not matched to a gene: 4. Per germline, CDR1 EGSNGY and CDR2 YDSYNSKV. The CDR3 sequence is 13 residues long. CDR3 residues: CATWDRYYYKKLF. DNA of the CDR3: TGTGCCACCTGGGACAGATATTATTATAAGAAACTCTTT.

This clone qualifies as hyperexpanded. V and J are TRGV2 and TRGJP2. The CDR3 covers 15 residues. Germline loops: CDR1 EGSNGY, CDR2 YDSYNSKV. The V segment lost 0 bases and the J segment 6 bases; nucleotides outside the gene matches: 7. This chain's CDR3 is CATWDGPWGDWIKTF. The CDR3 DNA follows: TGTGCCACCTGGGACGGGCCCTGGGGTGATTGGATCAAGACGTTT.

This clone counts as hyperexpanded (1% or more). The CDR3, as DNA: TGTGCTGCGTGGGATTTTAGGGGTTATTATAAGAAACTCTTT. This encodes CAAWDFRGYYKKLF. The chain uses TRGV10 and TRGJ1 or TRGJ2. TRGV10 is filed as an ORF, its function uncertain. The CDR3 extends over 14 amino acids. V shed 8 bases, J shed 3 bases, and the junction held 11 bases outside the gene matches.

The chain links TRGV2 to TRGJ1 or TRGJ2. The CDR3 has 16 amino acids. V lost 2 bases and J lost 4; bases outside the gene matches: 14. Germline V gives CDR1 EGSNGY, CDR2 YDSYNSKV. CDR3 bases: TGTGCCACCTGGGACGCGTTAGAAGGGACCTATTATAAGAAACTCTTT. This codes for CATWDALEGTYYKKLF.

This clone is deemed hyperexpanded (1% or more). The same CDR3 is also encoded by other DNA sequences in this sample. V and J are TRGV4 and TRGJP2. The ends lost 0 bases at V and 0 bases at J; junction bases unmatched: 13. CDR3 length equals 19 residues. Germline-derived CDR1 and CDR2 are EGSTGY and YDSYTSSV. CDR3 bases: TGTGCCACCTGGGATGGGCCATACGCCCGTTATAGTAGTGATTGGATCAAGACGTTT. Protein: CATWDGPYARYSSDWIKTF.

The chain couples TRGV2 to TRGJ1 or TRGJ2. Germline V gene lookup returns CDR1 EGSNGY and CDR2 YDSYNSKV. This CDR3 has 14 residues. Trimming took 11 bases from V and 4 from J; bases not matched to a gene: 17. Written as DNA, the CDR3 is TGTGCCAACCTGGGACGACGGGGATATTATAAGAAACTCTTT. Translation gives CANLGRRGYYKKLF.

This clone has only a few counts. TCRdb attributes to this sequence the protein of a much larger clone, which differs from the DNA translation at residue 5; a read error is likely, and the protein displayed is translated from the DNA. This rearrangement joins TRGV4 to TRGJ1 or TRGJ2. Germline V gene data show CDR1 as EGSTGY and CDR2 as YDSYTSSV. Losses at the gene ends were 8 bases for V and 8 bases for J; bases not matched to a gene: 15. The CDR3 runs to 13 residues. CDR3 protein: CATFRHPTDKKLF. CDR3 coding DNA: TGTGCCACCTTTCGGCACCCAACTGATAAGAAACTCTTT.